The present T cell receptor (beta chain) was sequenced within a study of blood T cells in healthy people across ages. Study findings and constraints: Estimates of diversity drawn from one million T cells were considered underestimates. Getting older went along with TCR beta diversity per million T cells dropping roughly linearly.

Next came a second PCR, run for about 6 to 11 cycles, which used a sample-barcoded 5' primer along with a J-beta primer mix. TCRdb analysed the 5' RACE reads with MiXCR anew, one entry per CDR3 protein. The table has about 800,000 distinct CDR3 sequences, just under 25% seen once; the top ten hold under 4%. This clonotype was detected only a few times. Its antigen is undetermined. The germline CDR1 and CDR2 sequences are MDHEN and SYDVKM. The CDR3 totals 16 residues. V lost 5 bases and J lost 0; bases outside the gene matches: 7. These same data were also listed under a study on T cells of mothers and their children. Per that paper: Once extracted, all RNA went into cDNA synthesis at 1.5 ug per 15 ul. The study found thymic selection shapes TCR recombination output similarly in related and unrelated pairs.

Material for sequencing was blood. This TCR came from a boy younger than 18 in good health. This chain joins TRBV28 and TRBJ2-7, with TRBD2 matching over 10 bases. CDR3 region: CASSPGLAASSYEQYF. Here the CDR3 DNA reads TGTGCCAGCAGTCCCGGACTAGCGGCGAGCTCCTACGAGCAGTACTTC.